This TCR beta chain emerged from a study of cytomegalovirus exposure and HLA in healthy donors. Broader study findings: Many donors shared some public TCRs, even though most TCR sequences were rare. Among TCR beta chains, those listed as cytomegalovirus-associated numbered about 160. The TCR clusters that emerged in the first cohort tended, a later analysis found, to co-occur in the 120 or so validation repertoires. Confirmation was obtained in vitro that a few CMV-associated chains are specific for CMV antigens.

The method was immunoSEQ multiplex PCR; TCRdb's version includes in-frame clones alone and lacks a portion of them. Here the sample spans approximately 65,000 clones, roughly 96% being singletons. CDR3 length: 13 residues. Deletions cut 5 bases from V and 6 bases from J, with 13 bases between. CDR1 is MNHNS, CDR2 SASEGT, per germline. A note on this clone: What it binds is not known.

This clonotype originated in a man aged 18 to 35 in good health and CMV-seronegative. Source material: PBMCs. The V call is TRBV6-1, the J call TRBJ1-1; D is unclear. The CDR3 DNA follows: TGTGCCAGCAGTCACCCGTCTGAGGCTGAAGCTTTCTTT. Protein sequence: CASSHPSEAEAFF.